This T cell receptor (beta chain) came from a study of cytomegalovirus exposure and HLA in healthy donors. Notes on the study in general: The study designated 150 to 200 TCR beta chains cytomegalovirus-associated. First-cohort TCR clusters were later found to tend to co-occur in the 120 or so validation repertoires.

This CDR3 has 17 amino acids. V was trimmed by 4 bases and J by 3 bases, leaving 22 bases between them. Germline CDR1 SGHDN, CDR2 FVKESK. The donors were part of the validation cohort of 120 subjects. That cohort was separate from the first cohort, which comprised fewer than 800 subjects. Comments on this clone: Its antigen remains unknown.

Data came from immunoSEQ multiplex PCR; TCRdb stores just in-frame clones and leaves some out. The table includes around 260,000 clones, 90% detected once. Sequenced: PBMCs. The TCR comes from a woman aged 25 to 39 in good health and CMV-seronegative. The chain recombines TRBV14 with TRBJ2-7; tentative D call: TRBD1 (5 bases). CDR3 loop: CASSPVRRGMSFYEQYF. The CDR3 coding sequence is TGTGCCAGCAGCCCGGTGAGAAGGGGAATGAGTTTCTACGAGCAGTACTTC.